These T cell receptor beta chains were read from a single sample in a study of patients and donors after allogeneic stem cell transplantation. In TCRdb, the RT-PCR reads were re-called with MiXCR into one record per CDR3 protein. The sample lists tens of thousands of distinct CDR3 sequences; 6.8% were seen once. The specimen was blood, either unsorted or a sorted T cell fraction (not recorded which). The origin of the receptors is a human donor who was either an allogeneic HSCT recipient or a stem cell or donor lymphocyte infusion donor (not recorded which). It is not recorded whose cells these are; they may come from a transplant donor. CDR3s include the opening cysteine and the closing phenylalanine or tryptophan. Fields, in order: clone size, D gene, J gene, V gene, CDR3 length, CDR3 protein, CDR3 DNA. A D gene is named only where the DNA matches it firmly. Only some rows state a clone size, as once, few, many or a class for expanded clones.

>many|TRBD2|TRBJ2-3|TRBV18|16
CASSPLIGGSADTQYF
TGTGCCAGCTCACCACTAATCGGCGGGAGTGCAGATACGCAGTATTTT
>medium-sized|-|TRBJ1-1|TRBV9|13
CASSVVTLGEAFF
TGTGCCAGCAGCGTAGTTACGTTAGGTGAAGCTTTCTTT
>many|-|TRBJ2-1|TRBV24-1|15
CATSTSKQSYNEQFF
TGTGCCACCAGCACCTCCAAGCAATCCTACAATGAGCAGTTCTTC
>many|TRBD1|TRBJ1-1|TRBV5-1|13
CASSWTGRGEAFF
TGCGCCAGCAGCTGGACAGGGAGGGGGGAAGCTTTCTTT
>many|-|TRBJ1-4|TRBV11-2|12
CASSLGGEGLFF
TGTGCCAGCAGCTTAGGGGGGGAAGGACTGTTTTTT
>many|-|TRBJ1-4|TRBV4-2|15
CASSPQAATNEKLFF
TGTGCCAGCAGCCCCCAAGCTGCAACTAATGAAAAACTGTTTTTT
>few|-|TRBJ2-3|TRBV20-1|13
CSARFRGTDTQYF
TGCAGTGCTAGATTCCGGGGCACAGATACGCAGTATTTT
>-|TRBD2|TRBJ2-1|TRBV4-2|15
CASSPGLAGYNEQFF
TGTGCCAGCAGCCCAGGACTAGCGGGGTACAATGAGCAGTTCTTC
>many|-|TRBJ1-3|TRBV9|16
CASSVGPSKAGNTIYF
TGTGCCAGCAGCGTAGGCCCGTCCAAGGCTGGAAACACCATATATTTT
>many|-|TRBJ2-1|TRBV6-5|15
CASTPTLGPYNEQFF
TGTGCCAGCACCCCTACCCTAGGCCCTTACAATGAGCAGTTCTTC
>-|-|TRBJ2-1|TRBV18|14
CASSQSQLSFEQFF
TGTGCCAGCTCACAGTCGCAGCTAAGTTTTGAGCAGTTCTTC
>few|TRBD1|TRBJ2-7|TRBV28|15
CASSPGQASSYEQYF
TGTGCCAGCAGTCCGGGACAGGCAAGCTCCTACGAGCAGTACTTC
>many|TRBD1|TRBJ2-5|TRBV5-1|14
CASSLGQGLETQYF
TGCGCCAGCAGCTTGGGACAGGGGCTTGAGACCCAGTACTTC
>-|TRBD2|TRBJ2-3|TRBV7-2|19
CASSLSGSASSTQMVTQYF
TGTGCCAGCAGCCTAAGCGGGAGTGCCAGTTCAACACAGATGGTTACGCAGTATTTT
>few|TRBD1|TRBJ2-7|TRBV7-9|15
CASSSPGQGAGEQYF
TGTGCCAGCAGCTCACCGGGACAGGGGGCCGGCGAGCAGTACTTC